The TCR beta chain described here comes from a study of blood T cells in healthy people across ages. Study-level points and caveats: Naive CD4+ cells and diversity were both higher in long-lived donors than in aged donors. Observed TCR beta diversity showed a strong correlation with the percentage of naive T cells as measured by flow cytometry.

A second PCR, run for roughly 7 to 12 cycles, used a sample-barcoded 5' primer plus a J-beta primer mix. Tagging of each cDNA molecule was performed by a template-switch adaptor with 12 random nucleotides. TCRdb passed the 5' RACE reads through MiXCR, listing each CDR3 protein once. The sample lists 1.6 million or so distinct CDR3 sequences; 34% were seen once. In this sample, this clonotype turned up a few times. What it binds is unknown. What was sequenced was blood. This TCR was recovered from a woman aged 25 to 45 in good health.

The CDR3 reads CASSLQAGGGKTQYF. The CDR3 DNA reads TGTGCCAGCAGTTTACAAGCCGGGGGCGGAAAGACCCAGTACTTC. J is TRBJ2-5 and V is TRBV28, with D possibly called TRBD1 or TRBD2 (6 bases each). This CDR3 has 15 residues. Between the trimmed V and J ends, which lost 2 bases and 6 bases, there was a span of 16 bases. CDR1 MDHEN and CDR2 SYDVKM come from the germline V gene. The whole variable domain, remainder taken from reference TRBV28 and TRBJ2-5, is DVKVTQSSRYLVKRTGEKVFLECVQDMDHENMFWYRQDPGLGLRLIYFSYDVKMKEKGDIPEGYSVSREKKERFSLILESASTNQTSMYLCASSLQAGGGKTQYFGPGTRLLVL.